A single sample gave rise to the 24 T cell receptor beta chains below, sequenced in a study of cytomegalovirus exposure and HLA in healthy donors. The PCR contained 60 Vbeta and 13 Jbeta primers. Produced via immunoSEQ multiplex PCR; TCRdb's table is partial and in-frame only. The sample includes roughly 200,000 clones, 70% to 80% of them seen just once. Sequenced material: PBMCs. The source is an older woman in good health and CMV-seropositive.

The rearrangement uses TRBV2 and TRBJ2-3, with 10 bases that match TRBD2. V lost 7 bases to trimming and J lost 0 bases; unmatched junction nucleotides: 4. The CDR3 extends over 15 amino acids. The germline gives CDR1 SNHLY, CDR2 FYNNEI. The chain's CDR3 is CASKELAGSTDTQYF. The CDR3 coding sequence is TGTGCCAGCAAGGAACTAGCGGGGAGCACAGATACGCAGTATTTT.

The chain carries TRBV4-2 and TRBJ1-4; tentative D call: TRBD1 (5 bases). CDR3 length: 15 residues. Germline CDR1 LGHNA, CDR2 YNFKEQ. Trimming took 4 bases from V and 8 from J, leaving 17 bases between them. CDR3 amino acids: CASSLRMGEEEKLFF. The CDR3 DNA sequence: TGTGCCAGCAGCCTAAGAATGGGGGAGGAGGAAAAACTGTTTTTT.

This sequence joins TRBV30 and TRBJ2-2, with D tentatively TRBD1 (6 bases). V gave up 3 bases and J gave up 4 bases, with 9 bases separating them. This CDR3 is built from 13 residues. Germline V gives CDR1 GTSNPN, CDR2 SVGIG (reference sequence). CDR3 protein: CAWRAQGTGELFF. CDR3 coding DNA: TGTGCCTGGAGAGCACAGGGCACCGGGGAGCTGTTTTTT.

The J gene is TRBJ2-1, the V gene TRBV5-1, with TRBD2 matching over 11 bases. With 0 bases clipped from V and 4 bases from J, the junction kept 9 bases outside the gene matches. CDR1 is SGHRS, CDR2 YFSETQ, per germline. This CDR3 has 18 residues. CDR3 DNA sequence: TGCGCCAGCAGCTTGGGTTCTCTAGCGGGAGGAACTTACAATGAGCAGTTCTTC. The encoded protein is CASSLGSLAGGTYNEQFF. The full variable domain, rest sourced from reference TRBV5-1 and TRBJ2-1, is KAGVTQTPRYLIKTRGQQVTLSCSPISGHRSVSWYQQTPGQGLQFLFEYFSETQRNKGNFPGRFSGRQFSNSRSEMNVSTLELGDSALYLCASSLGSLAGGTYNEQFFGPGTRLTVL.

This chain uses TRBV5-5 with TRBJ2-2; 7 positions match TRBD2. Losses at the gene ends were 4 bases for V and 1 base for J; bases not matched to a gene: 4. The CDR3 length is 15 residues. CDR1 and CDR2 from the germline V gene are SGHKS and YYEKEE (reference sequence). In nucleotides, the CDR3 is TGTGCCAGCAGCACCTCGGGGGGGAACACCGGGGAGCTGTTTTTT. This translates into CASSTSGGNTGELFF. The full variable domain, in which reference TRBV5-5 and TRBJ2-2 provide the parts outside the CDR3, is DAGVTQSPTHLIKTRGQQVTLRCSPISGHKSVSWYQQVLGQGPQFIFQYYEKEERGRGNFPDRFSARQFPNYSSELNVNALLLGDSALYLCASSTSGGNTGELFFGEGSRLTVL.

The chain joins TRBV19 to TRBJ2-7; TRBD1 might be the D (5 bases). The germline V and J ends were trimmed by 0 bases and 3 bases, with 12 bases remaining between them. The CDR3 runs to 15 residues. CDR1 LNHDA and CDR2 SQIVND come from the germline V gene (reference sequence). The CDR3 sequence: CASSIDLPGNYEQYF. CDR3 nucleotides: TGTGCCAGTAGTATAGATCTTCCAGGGAACTACGAGCAGTACTTC.

DNA of the CDR3: TGTGCCAGCAGCGTAGGGTGGGTGAGAGGGTATGAGCAGTTCTTC. Its translation is CASSVGWVRGYEQFF. This sequence joins TRBV9 and TRBJ2-1; perhaps TRBD2 as D (5 bases). V gave up 0 bases and J gave up 8 bases, with 15 bases separating them. Germline lookup yields CDR1 SGDLS and CDR2 YYNGEE. The CDR3 contains 15 residues. Complete variable domain (other parts from reference TRBV9 and TRBJ2-1): DSGVTQTPKHLITATGQRVTLRCSPRSGDLSVYWYQQSLDQGLQFLIQYYNGEERAKGNILERFSAQQFPDLHSELNLSSLELGDSALYFCASSVGWVRGYEQFFGPGTRLTVL.

The J gene is TRBJ1-1, the V gene TRBV7-2, with D uncertain. V shed 4 bases and J shed 1 base, with 10 bases lying between them. Germline V lookup: CDR1 SGHTA, CDR2 FQGNSA. This CDR3 region has 14 residues. The CDR3 is CASSSIPGNTEAFF. CDR3 sequence (DNA): TGTGCCAGCAGCTCTATCCCGGGGAACACTGAAGCTTTCTTT. Full variable domain (remainder filled in from reference TRBV7-2 and TRBJ1-1): GAGVSQSPSNKVTEKGKDVELRCDPISGHTALYWYRQSLGQGLEFLIYFQGNSAPDKSGLPSDRFSAERTGGSVSTLTIQRTQQEDSAVYLCASSSIPGNTEAFFGQGTRLTVV.

The gene calls are TRBV6-5 and TRBJ1-2; D might be TRBD1 (6 bases). This CDR3 has 13 residues. Per germline, CDR1 MNHEY and CDR2 SVGAGI. V lost 8 bases and J lost 7, with 17 bases in between. The CDR3 coding sequence is TGTGCCAGCGTCCGGGGGGCGGGAGGTGGCTACACCTTC. Translated: CASVRGAGGGYTF.

This chain joins TRBV28 and TRBJ2-7, with 10 bases matching TRBD1. V was clipped by 3 bases and J by 5 bases; unmatched bases: 10. The CDR3 runs to 16 residues. The germline gives CDR1 MDHEN, CDR2 SYDVKM. The CDR3 DNA follows: TGTGCCAGCAGTTTGGTAGGGGGGACAGGGGACCACGAGCAGTACTTC. This translates into CASSLVGGTGDHEQYF.

This chain links TRBV11-3 with TRBJ2-7, with TRBD1 matching over 7 bases. Germline CDR1 reads SGHNT; CDR2 reads YENEEA. The CDR3 runs 16 residues. V dropped 0 bases and J dropped 3; count of bases not matched to a gene: 8. The CDR3 sequence: CASSLDSTAGGYEQYF. The CDR3 DNA reads as TGTGCCAGCAGCTTAGATTCCACGGCAGGGGGCTACGAGCAGTACTTC.

This chain joins TRBV7-9 and TRBJ2-6; D is undetermined. V gave up 2 bases and J gave up 0 bases, with 8 bases separating them. Germline V gives CDR1 SEHNR, CDR2 FQNEAQ (reference sequence). The CDR3 is 16 amino acids. The CDR3 here is CASSLFPGSGANVLTF. CDR3 nucleotide sequence: TGTGCCAGCAGCTTATTCCCCGGCTCTGGGGCCAACGTCCTGACTTTC.

In this sample, this clone turned up a few times. The chain recombines TRBV11-2 with TRBJ2-5; possible D gene TRBD2, 6 bases. Trimming removed 3 bases from V and 2 bases from J, with 16 bases in between. CDR3 length equals 16 residues. Germline loops: CDR1 SGHAT, CDR2 FQNNGV. As DNA, the CDR3 is TGTGCCAGCAGCTTTGTGGGGGGTCGGGTACAAGAGACCCAGTACTTC. Encoded protein: CASSFVGGRVQETQYF. The full variable domain, rest sourced from reference TRBV11-2 and TRBJ2-5, is EAGVAQSPRYKIIEKRQSVAFWCNPISGHATLYWYQQILGQGPKLLIQFQNNGVVDDSQLPKDRFSAERLKGVDSTLKIQPAKLEDSAVYLCASSFVGGRVQETQYFGPGTRLLVL.

This clone has only a few counts. V usage is TRBV9 and J usage is TRBJ2-7; no reliable D call. Germline V lookup: CDR1 SGDLS, CDR2 YYNGEE. V lost 5 bases, J lost 6 bases, and 15 bases lay in between. The CDR3 has 13 amino acids. This CDR3 reads CASSLGPVGEQYF. The CDR3 nucleotides are TGTGCCAGCAGTCTTGGGCCTGTGGGCGAGCAGTACTTC.

The chain is built from TRBV9 and TRBJ1-5; 7 bases are a match to TRBD1. The V gene end was trimmed by 4 bases and the J gene end by 0 bases; junction bases not matched to a gene: 7. Germline V gives CDR1 SGDLS, CDR2 YYNGEE. The CDR3 runs 16 residues. Here the CDR3 reads CASSPGTDYSNQPQHF. CDR3 nucleotides: TGTGCCAGCAGCCCAGGGACAGATTATAGCAATCAGCCCCAGCATTTT.

The V and J genes are TRBV4-1 and TRBJ2-2; 9 nucleotides align to TRBD2. Trimming took 1 base from V and 5 from J; bases not matched to a gene: 17. The CDR3 has 20 residues. Germline values: CDR1 MGHRA, CDR2 YSYEKL. The DNA of the CDR3 is TGCGCCAGCAGCCAAGGGGAGGGCGGGAGGGCCGAGGGGCGGACCGGGGAGCTGTTTTTT. Amino acid sequence: CASSQGEGGRAEGRTGELFF.

This clone was counted a few times. The chain uses TRBV15 and TRBJ2-7, with 7 positions matching TRBD2. This CDR3 spans 14 amino acids. Germline assignment: CDR1 LNHNV and CDR2 YYDKDF (reference sequence). The trim removed 0 bases at V and 7 bases at J, leaving 6 bases unmatched. The DNA of the CDR3 is TGTGCCACCAGCAGAGATAATAGGGAGGGAGAGCAGTACTTC. Its protein product is CATSRDNREGEQYF. Complete variable domain (other parts from reference TRBV15 and TRBJ2-7): DAMVIQNPRYQVTQFGKPVTLSCSQTLNHNVMYWYQQKSSQAPKLLFHYYDKDFNNEADTPDNFQSRRPNTSFCFLDIRSPGLGDTAMYLCATSRDNREGEQYFGPGTRLTVT.

This chain joins TRBV2 and TRBJ2-1; 9 nucleotides agree with TRBD2. Germline V gives CDR1 SNHLY, CDR2 FYNNEI. Trimming removed 7 bases from V and 4 bases from J; junction bases left unmatched: 8. The CDR3 extends over 15 amino acids. The CDR3 nucleotides are TGTGCCAGCACCCGGGTGACTAGCGGTTACAATGAGCAGTTCTTC. This encodes CASTRVTSGYNEQFF.

In DNA form, the CDR3 reads TGTGCCAGCAGCTCTCAGACAAACGTCATAATCTACGAGCAGTACTTC. It specifies CASSSQTNVIIYEQYF. The chain uses TRBV5-6 and TRBJ2-7; D is unclear. Germline values: CDR1 SGHDT, CDR2 YYEEEE. CDR3 length: 16 residues. Trimming left V 3 bases short and J 3 bases short, with 19 bases between.

CDR3 loop: CASLTGRSGRDTQYF. The CDR3 region has the DNA TGTGCCAGCCTCACGGGGAGGAGCGGGAGAGATACGCAGTATTTT. The chain links TRBV6-6 to TRBJ2-3; TRBD2 matches 8 bases. Germline-derived CDR1 and CDR2 are MNHNY and SVGAGI (reference sequence). This CDR3 is built from 15 residues. Trimming cost V 8 bases and J 5 bases; bases outside gene matches: 12.

The chain has TRBV6-1 and TRBJ1-2, with 9 bases that match TRBD1. The CDR3 covers 15 residues. Unmatched junction bases numbered 13, after V lost 6 bases and J lost 8 bases. Germline-derived CDR1 and CDR2 are MNHNS and SASEGT. In DNA form, the CDR3 reads TGTGCCAGCAGCGAGGGTGGCACAGGGGGCGGAGGCTACACCTTC. Its protein product is CASSEGGTGGGGYTF.

The chain couples TRBV19 to TRBJ2-7; 7 positions agree with TRBD2. J lost 4 bases, V lost 11 bases, and 20 bases had no gene match. The CDR3 has 16 residues. Germline values: CDR1 LNHDA, CDR2 SQIVND (reference sequence). As DNA, the CDR3 is TGTGCCCCCCTCACCCCACAGCGGGGTAAATGGTACGAGCAGTACTTC. This encodes CAPLTPQRGKWYEQYF. The whole variable domain, remainder taken from reference TRBV19 and TRBJ2-7, is DGGITQSPKYLFRKEGQNVTLSCEQNLNHDAMYWYRQDPGQGLRLIYYSQIVNDFQKGDIAEGYSVSREKKESFPLTVTSAQKNPTAFYLCAPLTPQRGKWYEQYFGPGTRLTVT.

V and J are TRBV7-2 and TRBJ2-1; 7 nucleotides line up with TRBD1. V shed 2 bases, J shed 10 bases, and the junction held 8 bases outside the gene matches. This CDR3 is 14 amino acids long. The V gene's germline CDR1 is SGHTA and CDR2 FQGNSA. CDR3 DNA sequence: TGTGCCAGCAGCTTAAGACCCCGACAGGGCGAGCAGTTCTTC. It encodes CASSLRPRQGEQFF.

This clone has more than one count but fewer than ten. This sequence joins TRBV30 and TRBJ2-5, with D uncertain. The CDR3 spans 15 residues. In germline, CDR1 is GTSNPN, CDR2 SVGIG (reference sequence). V gave up 4 bases and J gave up 0 bases, with 15 bases separating them. The CDR3 region has the DNA TGTGCCTGGACCGCATGGGCAGAAAACCAAGAGACCCAGTACTTC. Its translation: CAWTAWAENQETQYF.